This T cell receptor beta chain was recorded in a study of STAT5B mutations in CD4+ large granular lymphocyte leukemia. Germline assignment: CDR1 LNHNV and CDR2 YYDKDF (reference sequence). CDR3 length: 17 amino acids. Trimming cost V 0 bases and J 0 bases; bases outside gene matches: 3. Data came from immunoSEQ multiplex PCR; TCRdb stores just in-frame clones and leaves some out. The data hold 40,000 to 55,000 clones, with about 86% observed a single time. General study points: Without HLA matching, higher CD4+ than CD8+ T-LGLL clonality could reflect small sample size. CD4-sorted patient repertoires seemed more clonal than healthy CD4+ repertoires. TRBV06-family usage was enriched in top patient clones (8/27) versus controls (2/35).

Concerning this clone: Its target is not known.

Control samples were healthy donors' buffy coats. The sequence derives from a human donor in good health. Sequencing was performed on CD4+ T cells from blood buffy coats. The genes are TRBV15 and TRBJ2-7; 12 nucleotides line up with TRBD2. The CDR3 nucleotides are TGTGCCACCAGCAGAGAGGGGACTAGCGGGTACTCCTACGAGCAGTACTTC. It specifies CATSREGTSGYSYEQYF.